Below, 32 T cell receptor beta chains from the same sample are listed, as sequenced in a study of T-cell reconstitution after alpha-beta-depleted transplantation in children. Unique molecular identifiers were incorporated when the TCRbeta library was constructed. TCRdb analysed the PCR reads with MiXCR anew, one entry per CDR3 protein. The sample includes approximately 300,000 distinct CDR3 sequences, 10% of them seen just once. The sequences come from PBMCs, collected before TCRalphabeta/CD19-depleted stem cell transplant. These TCRs come from a boy younger than two with acute myeloid leukemia, due to receive a stem cell transplant.

About this clonotype itself: A much bigger clone sits one base away, suggesting this may be a read error. The CDR3 nucleotides are TGTGCCAGCAGCCAAGAAAGGGACACCCAATTCGAGCAGTACTTC. This translates into CASSQERDTQFEQYF. The gene calls are TRBV4-2 and TRBJ2-7; possible D gene TRBD1, 6 bases. CDR1 is LGHNA, CDR2 YNFKEQ, per germline. V dropped 0 bases and J dropped 6 bases, with 15 bases sitting between them. The CDR3 is 15 residues long.

This clonotype came up a few times. The V gene is TRBV6-2 or TRBV6-3, the J gene TRBJ2-1; 12 bases are shared with TRBD1. CDR3 length: 15 residues. Trimming at V came to 5 bases and at J to 10 bases, leaving 9 bases not matched to a gene. Looked up from germline, CDR1 is MNHEY and CDR2 is SVGEGT. The CDR3 is CASSTGGTGGREQFF. In DNA, the CDR3 is TGTGCCAGCAGTACAGGCGGGACAGGGGGCAGGGAGCAGTTCTTC.

Note on this clonotype: At one end the junction does not follow the germline gene, possibly because of a read error. J is TRBJ2-2 and V is TRBV7-2, with D possibly TRBD2 on 6 matching bases. In germline, CDR1 is SGHTA, CDR2 FQGNSA. This CDR3 is built from 15 residues. DNA of the CDR3: TGTGCCAGCAGCTTAGTTAGGGGTCCGGCCGGGGGGCTGTTTTTT. This translates into CASSLVRGPAGGLFF.

Ten or more counts support this clonotype. V usage is TRBV4-3 and J usage is TRBJ2-7, with 12 nucleotides matching TRBD2. The CDR3 spans 15 residues. The trim removed 0 bases at V and 3 bases at J, leaving 0 bases unmatched. Germline CDR1 and CDR2: LGHNA and YSLEER. The CDR3 nucleotides are TGCGCCAGCAGCCAAGAGGGACTAGCGGGCTACGAGCAGTACTTC. It specifies CASSQEGLAGYEQYF.

This clonotype was counted between two and nine times. The chain couples TRBV7-3 to TRBJ2-7, with TRBD1 as a possible D gene (7 bases). Between the trimmed V and J ends, which lost 5 bases and 3 bases, there was a span of 17 bases. CDR3 length equals 15 residues. Germline V gene data show CDR1 as SGHTA and CDR2 as FQGTGA. CDR3 protein: CASSLQGGLYYEQYF. In DNA form, the CDR3 reads TGTGCCAGCAGCCTCCAGGGGGGTTTATACTACGAGCAGTACTTC.

Notes on this clonotype: Since a much larger clone is just one base distant, this may be a read error. The rearrangement uses TRBV5-6 and TRBJ2-3; 8 positions agree with TRBD1. The CDR3 has 15 residues. Germline values: CDR1 SGHDT, CDR2 YYEEEE. V was pared by 4 bases and J by 2 bases, with 6 bases of the junction left unmatched. The CDR3 is CASSTTGVVTDTQYF. In DNA form, the CDR3 reads TGTGCCAGCAGCACGACAGGGGTAGTCACAGATACGCAGTATTTT.

The sample holds many counts of this clonotype. The rearrangement joins TRBV6-6 to TRBJ2-2; the D is unclear. Germline V CDR1 and CDR2: MNHNY, SVGAGI (reference sequence). CDR3 length equals 12 residues. V was cut by 8 bases and J by 4 bases, with 8 bases left in between. The CDR3 loop reads CASALFTGELFF. The CDR3, as DNA: TGTGCCAGCGCCTTGTTCACCGGGGAGCTGTTTTTT.

The sample holds many counts of this clonotype. The chain employs TRBV24-1 and TRBJ2-4; no definite D call. This CDR3 is 13 amino acids long. CDR1 KGHDR and CDR2 SFDVKD come from the germline V gene. V was trimmed by 4 bases and J by 6 bases, leaving 9 bases between them. CDR3 sequence (DNA): TGTGCCACCAGTGACACGGACCGAAACATTCAGTACTTC. Translated: CATSDTDRNIQYF.

This clonotype was found many times. This chain connects TRBV20-1 to TRBJ2-7; D is undetermined. CDR3 length: 12 residues. Trimming cost V 0 bases and J 6 bases, with 9 bases left between them. The germline CDR1 and CDR2 sequences are DFQATT and SNEGSKA (reference sequence). This chain's CDR3 is CSARDGGGEQYF. The CDR3 nucleotides read TGCAGTGCTAGAGATGGTGGTGGCGAGCAGTACTTC.

As to this clonotype: This may stem from a read error, because a much larger clone lies one nucleotide away. The conserved closing phenylalanine or tryptophan is absent in this CDR3, likely reflecting a read error. The genes are TRBV29-1 and TRBJ2-7; 11 bases match TRBD1. Germline CDR1 is SQVTM and CDR2 is ANQGSEA. The trim removed 5 bases at V and 3 bases at J, leaving 3 bases unmatched. This CDR3 region has 13 residues. This chain's CDR3 is CSVSDRGLYEQYL. CDR3 coding DNA: TGCAGCGTTTCGGACAGGGGGCTCTACGAGCAGTACCTC.

This clonotype was seen many times. V usage is TRBV15 and J usage is TRBJ1-3; tentatively, D is TRBD1 (5 bases). The CDR3 sequence is 14 residues long. Germline V gives CDR1 LNHNV, CDR2 YYDKDF (reference sequence). The V gene lost 3 bases and the J gene lost 0 bases, with 6 bases spanning the gap. As DNA, the CDR3 is TGTGCCACCAGCAGCGGGGGCTCTGGAAACACCATATATTTT. Protein sequence: CATSSGGSGNTIYF.

As for this clonotype: A much bigger clone sits one base away, suggesting this may be a read error. The gene calls are TRBV5-6 and TRBJ2-3; 7 nucleotides align to TRBD1. This CDR3 has 14 residues. Germline trimming cut 4 bases from V and 7 bases from J; bases unmatched to any gene: 9. Germline V gene lookup returns CDR1 SGHDT and CDR2 YYEEEE. CDR3 protein: CASSPTGTAYTQYF. DNA of the CDR3: TGTGCCAGCAGCCCGACCGGGACAGCATATACGCAGTATTTT.

This clonotype was seen ten or more times. J is TRBJ2-5 and V is TRBV12-3 or TRBV12-4; weak D call: TRBD2 (5 bases). V was clipped by 6 bases and J by 1 base, with 9 bases between them. CDR3 size: 13 residues. In DNA, the CDR3 is TGTGCCAGCAGCCCGGGGTTCCAAGAGACCCAGTACTTC. Its protein product is CASSPGFQETQYF.

This clonotype was observed at least ten times. This chain links TRBV29-1 with TRBJ1-1; 11 nucleotides align to TRBD1. V was clipped by 3 bases and J by 5 bases; unmatched bases: 2. The CDR3 spans 13 residues. CDR1 is SQVTM and CDR2 is ANQGSEA in the germline V gene. The CDR3 nucleotides read TGCAGCGTTGAGGGGACAGGGGGAACTGAAGCTTTCTTT. This sequence encodes CSVEGTGGTEAFF.

This clonotype came up many times. V usage is TRBV30 and J usage is TRBJ2-2, with D perhaps matching TRBD2 (6 bases). Trimming shortened V by 5 bases and J by 4 bases, and 11 bases separated the two germline ends. Germline CDR1 and CDR2: GTSNPN and SVGIG (reference sequence). The CDR3 spans 13 residues. This CDR3 reads CAWRDFFTGELFF. CDR3 nucleotide sequence: TGTGCCTGGCGGGACTTTTTCACCGGGGAGCTGTTTTTT.

The gene calls are TRBV20-1 and TRBJ2-1, with 15 bases matching TRBD2. The V gene's germline CDR1 is DFQATT and CDR2 SNEGSKA (reference sequence). The CDR3 contains 17 residues. Trimming cost V 0 bases and J 4 bases; bases outside gene matches: 4. CDR3 residues: CSARDGTSGRSYNEQFF. CDR3 nucleotides: TGCAGTGCTAGAGATGGGACTAGCGGGAGGAGTTACAATGAGCAGTTCTTC.

This clonotype was recorded many times. The V gene is TRBV20-1, the J gene TRBJ2-7; a weak D match, TRBD1 (5 bases). CDR3 length equals 15 residues. Trimming pared 6 bases from V and 2 bases from J, leaving 20 bases between. From germline, CDR1 is DFQATT and CDR2 SNEGSKA (reference sequence). CDR3 DNA: TGCAGTGCCCCCTCCGGAACAGGAAACCCCTACGAGCAGTACTTC. Its translation is CSAPSGTGNPYEQYF.

This clonotype was observed at least ten times. This rearrangement joins TRBV29-1 to TRBJ1-6, with D perhaps TRBD1 (5 bases). CDR3 length: 14 residues. Trimming took off 6 bases at V and 6 bases at J, with 15 bases between the two ends. Germline V CDR1 and CDR2: SQVTM, ANQGSEA. CDR3 amino acids: CSVTLGDLNSPLHF. The DNA of the CDR3 is TGCAGCGTCACATTAGGGGACCTTAATTCACCCCTCCACTTT.

This clonotype was seen ten or more times. The rearrangement joins TRBV5-6 to TRBJ2-4; the D gene is possibly TRBD1 (5 bases). V was shortened by 1 base and J by 2 bases, with 10 bases between the two germline ends. CDR1 is SGHDT and CDR2 is YYEEEE in the germline V gene. The CDR3 runs 15 residues. DNA of the CDR3: TGTGCCAGCAGCTTGCGATGGGGCCCCAAAAACATTCAGTACTTC. Protein sequence: CASSLRWGPKNIQYF.

Ten or more counts support this clonotype. CDR3 amino acids: CASSERTGAYGYTF. As DNA, the CDR3 is TGTGCCAGCAGCGAACGGACAGGGGCCTATGGCTACACCTTC. V gene TRBV9 combines with J gene TRBJ1-2; 9 bases are shared with TRBD1. Unmatched junction bases numbered 4, after V lost 3 bases and J lost 4 bases. The germline CDR1 and CDR2 sequences are SGDLS and YYNGEE. The CDR3 consists of 14 residues.

With respect to this clonotype: Being one base from a much bigger clone, this may be a read error. The chain uses TRBV10-2 and TRBJ2-1; 10 positions match TRBD2. Per germline, CDR1 WSHSY and CDR2 SAAADI. The CDR3 is 15 amino acids. The CDR3 is CAISLAGGCYNEQFF. The CDR3 DNA follows: TGCGCCATCAGTTTAGCGGGAGGTTGCTACAATGAGCAGTTCTTC.

This clonotype came up many times. The rearrangement links TRBV7-2 to TRBJ1-4, with D tentatively TRBD1 (6 bases). The CDR3 sequence is 13 residues long. V lost 7 bases and J 8 bases, leaving 14 bases between the germline ends. Per germline, CDR1 SGHTA and CDR2 FQGNSA. The CDR3: CASTTRQDEKLFF. CDR3 coding DNA: TGTGCCAGCACAACCAGACAGGACGAAAAACTGTTTTTT.

This clonotype was seen ten or more times. V is TRBV7-9 and J is TRBJ2-1, with D possibly matching TRBD1 (5 bases). The V end lost 1 base, the J end lost 9 bases, and 13 bases lay between the germline ends. CDR1 and CDR2 (germline): SEHNR, FQNEAQ (reference sequence). The CDR3 covers 14 residues. The chain's CDR3 is CASSLDARVGEQFF. Here the CDR3 DNA reads TGTGCCAGCAGCTTAGATGCCAGGGTTGGTGAGCAGTTCTTC.

The rearrangement joins TRBV4-3 to TRBJ2-7, with a tentative D call TRBD1 (5 bases). Germline V gene lookup returns CDR1 LGHNA and CDR2 YSLEER. The CDR3 has 14 residues. The V end lost 0 bases, the J end lost 3 bases, and 9 bases lay between the germline ends. The CDR3 here is CASSQDEGVYEQYF. The CDR3 bases are TGCGCCAGCAGCCAAGATGAAGGGGTCTACGAGCAGTACTTC.

On this clonotype itself: A much larger clone differs from this one at a single base, so this may be a read error. The CDR3 here is CASSPSKGASYNEQLF. In nucleotides, the CDR3 is TGTGCCAGCAGCCCCTCGAAGGGGGCGTCCTACAATGAGCAGTTATTC. The chain recombines TRBV5-4 with TRBJ2-1; 7 bases are a match to TRBD1. The CDR3 consists of 16 residues. Germline V gene sequence: CDR1 SGHNT, CDR2 YYREEE (reference sequence).

The sample holds many counts of this clonotype. V is TRBV18 and J is TRBJ2-2; TRBD2 agrees at 7 bases. Trimming at V came to 3 bases and at J to 6 bases, leaving 10 bases not matched to a gene. CDR1 KGHSH and CDR2 LQKENI come from the germline V gene. The CDR3 runs 16 residues. CDR3 in DNA: TGTGCCAGCTCACCCTTCCCGGGGGGACTCGCCGGGGAGCTGTTTTTT. Amino acids: CASSPFPGGLAGELFF. The full variable domain, rest sourced from reference TRBV18 and TRBJ2-2, is NAGVMQNPRHLVRRRGQEARLRCSPMKGHSHVYWYRQLPEEGLKFMVYLQKENIIDESGMPKERFSAEFPKEGPSILRIQQVVRGDSAAYFCASSPFPGGLAGELFFGEGSRLTVL.

This clonotype has more than one count but fewer than ten. The CDR3 nucleotides are TGTGCCAGCTCACCCGGGACGGAGCGAACCTACGAGCAGTACTTC. It specifies CASSPGTERTYEQYF. The chain joins TRBV18 to TRBJ2-7, with D perhaps assigned TRBD1 or TRBD2 (5 bases each). The V gene's germline CDR1 is KGHSH and CDR2 LQKENI. The ends were cut back, 3 bases at V and 2 bases at J, with 14 bases in the middle. This CDR3 region has 15 residues.

The table lists this clonotype with many counts. This chain joins TRBV27 and TRBJ1-2, with TRBD1 as a possible D gene (5 bases). CDR3 size: 12 residues. V lost 6 bases and J lost 7, with 12 bases in between. Germline V gene sequence: CDR1 MNHEY, CDR2 SMNVEV (reference sequence). The CDR3 nucleotides are TGTGCCAGCAGCCGGGCCGGGGGTGGCTACACCTTC. Translation gives CASSRAGGGYTF.

This clonotype was detected ten times or more. The gene calls are TRBV28 and TRBJ2-1, with 7 bases identical to TRBD1. V lost 8 bases to trimming and J lost 7 bases; unmatched junction nucleotides: 11. Per germline, CDR1 MDHEN and CDR2 SYDVKM. This CDR3 is built from 14 residues. CDR3 region: CASRIDRVENEQFF. The DNA for the CDR3 is TGTGCCAGCCGAATCGACAGGGTGGAAAATGAGCAGTTCTTC.

This clonotype occurred a few times. The chain uses TRBV27 and TRBJ2-3; a possible D gene is TRBD1 (6 bases). This CDR3 has 17 residues. Deletions cut 1 base from V and 7 bases from J, with 21 bases between. Germline V gene sequence: CDR1 MNHEY, CDR2 SMNVEV (reference sequence). CDR3 sequence (DNA): TGTGCCAGCAGTTTATTAGGGGGTGGGACCATACAACATACGCAGTATTTT. Amino acids: CASSLLGGGTIQHTQYF.

The chain employs TRBV7-8 and TRBJ2-1; D is possibly TRBD1 (5 bases). CDR1 and CDR2 (germline): SGHVS, FQNEAQ. V was shortened by 3 bases and J by 6 bases, with 9 bases between the two germline ends. This CDR3 is 13 amino acids long. The CDR3 loop reads CASSFRQGNEQFF. The CDR3 DNA is TGTGCCAGCAGCTTTCGGCAGGGCAATGAGCAGTTCTTC.

This clonotype was seen a handful of times. The V call is TRBV5-1, the J call TRBJ2-6; a weak D match, TRBD1 (6 bases). Germline V gene sequence: CDR1 SGHRS, CDR2 YFSETQ. The CDR3 contains 15 residues. Trimming removed 4 bases at V and 8 bases at J, with 16 bases between. CDR3 DNA sequence: TGCGCCAGCAGCCTGGGACAAGTGGAACCCAACGTCCTGACTTTC. It yields the protein CASSLGQVEPNVLTF.